Following are 24 T cell receptor beta chains from one sample sequenced in a study of blood T cell repertoires in COVID-19. The data were produced by immunoSEQ multiplex PCR, yet TCRdb's version contains in-frame clones alone and is incomplete. The table has about 170,000 clones, approximately 77% seen once. The sample consisted of peripheral blood. These TCRs come from a woman of 80 years or more with active or convalescent COVID-19.

The V gene is TRBV4-2, the J gene TRBJ2-3; 7 bases match TRBD2. CDR1 is LGHNA and CDR2 is YNFKEQ in the germline V gene. Trimming took 1 base from V and 4 from J; bases not matched to a gene: 8. The CDR3 totals 16 residues. The CDR3: CASSQVGRGGADTQYF. CDR3 sequence (DNA): TGTGCCAGCAGCCAAGTTGGGCGGGGAGGGGCAGATACGCAGTATTTT.

This clone was seen once. V and J are TRBV7-8 and TRBJ1-2; D uncertain. Germline loops: CDR1 SGHVS, CDR2 FQNEAQ. V gave up 4 bases and J gave up 6 bases, with 12 bases separating them. The length of the CDR3 is 13 residues. The CDR3 loop is CASSSGRVDGYTF. The CDR3 DNA reads as TGTGCCAGCAGCTCGGGGAGGGTGGATGGCTACACCTTC. The whole variable domain, filled in from reference TRBV7-8 and TRBJ1-2, reads GAGVSQSPRYKVAKRGQDVALRCDPISGHVSLFWYQQALGQGPEFLTYFQNEAQLDKSGLPSDRFFAERPEGSVSTLKIQRTQQEDSAVYLCASSSGRVDGYTFGSGTRLTVV.

The chain carries TRBV2 and TRBJ2-6; 8 nucleotides align to TRBD1. With V trimmed by 6 bases and J by 4 bases, 11 bases remained unmatched. CDR1 is SNHLY, CDR2 FYNNEI, per germline. CDR3 length: 17 residues. DNA for the CDR3: TGTGCCAGCAGCCTGGGCGCAGGGGGCACGGGGGCCAACGTCCTGACTTTC. The encoded protein is CASSLGAGGTGANVLTF.

The sample holds one count of this clone. The V and J genes are TRBV5-6 and TRBJ1-6; D unresolved. Germline values: CDR1 SGHDT, CDR2 YYEEEE. This CDR3 contains 16 residues. With 0 bases removed from V and 5 bases from J, the gap between germline ends came to 12 bases. CDR3 residues: CASSLVGGADNSPLHF. DNA of the CDR3: TGTGCCAGCAGCTTGGTAGGAGGCGCGGATAATTCACCCCTCCACTTT.

The chain employs TRBV11-3 and TRBJ1-5; a possible D gene is TRBD1 (6 bases). The V gene's germline CDR1 is SGHNT and CDR2 YENEEA. This CDR3 contains 11 residues. Here the CDR3 DNA reads TGTGCTAAGGGAGGGGGTCAGCCCCAGCATTTT. The encoded protein is CAKGGGQPQHF.

The rearrangement joins TRBV7-9 to TRBJ1-6; TRBD1 matches 10 bases. V trimming: 5 bases; J trimming: 2 bases; junction bases outside the gene matches: 6. CDR1 is SEHNR and CDR2 is FQNEAQ in the germline V gene (reference sequence). The CDR3 sequence is 17 residues long. DNA for the CDR3: TGTGCCAGCAGCCCTCGACAGGGGGCAGCCTATAATTCACCCCTCCACTTT. It encodes CASSPRQGAAYNSPLHF.

The chain carries TRBV30 and TRBJ2-3; D is uncertain. Germline lookup yields CDR1 GTSNPN and CDR2 SVGIG (reference sequence). The V gene lost 7 bases and the J gene lost 1 base, with 9 bases spanning the gap. The CDR3 is 12 residues long. In nucleotides, the CDR3 is TGTGCCTCCTCTTTTGGCACAGATACGCAGTATTTT. It translates to CASSFGTDTQYF.

V and J are TRBV27 and TRBJ1-2; no reliable D call. This CDR3 has 13 residues. Trimming removed 3 bases at V and 2 bases at J, with 7 bases between. CDR1 and CDR2 (germline): MNHEY, SMNVEV (reference sequence). The CDR3, as DNA: TGTGCCAGCAGTTTGGGCAGCAACTATGGCTACACCTTC. Encoded protein: CASSLGSNYGYTF.

The chain recombines TRBV6-1 with TRBJ1-5; D is unclear. Germline loops: CDR1 MNHNS, CDR2 SASEGT. This CDR3 has 13 amino acids. Trimming took 3 bases from V and 5 from J, leaving 8 bases between them. CDR3 sequence (DNA): TGTGCCAGCAGTGAGGAGTGGGATCAGCCCCAGCATTTT. Amino acid sequence: CASSEEWDQPQHF.

The rearrangement joins TRBV6-5 to TRBJ2-2; the D gene is possibly TRBD1 (5 bases). The ends were cut back, 3 bases at V and 6 bases at J, with 11 bases in the middle. Germline CDR1 reads MNHEY; CDR2 reads SVGAGI. This CDR3 has 14 amino acids. The CDR3 spells CASSYPRVPGELFF. CDR3 bases: TGTGCCAGCAGTTATCCCAGGGTTCCCGGGGAGCTGTTTTTT.

This rearrangement joins TRBV11-3 to TRBJ2-1, with D tentatively TRBD2 (6 bases). CDR1 and CDR2 (germline): SGHNT, YENEEA. This CDR3 comprises 14 residues. The germline V and J ends were trimmed by 4 bases and 5 bases, with 12 bases remaining between them. CDR3 sequence: CASSSWDFDNEQFF. CDR3 DNA sequence: TGTGCCAGCAGCTCGTGGGACTTCGACAATGAGCAGTTCTTC.

The chain links TRBV6-5 to TRBJ1-2, with 8 bases lining up with TRBD1. The CDR3 has 13 amino acids. CDR1 and CDR2 (germline): MNHEY, SVGAGI. Germline trimming cut 10 bases from V and 4 bases from J; bases unmatched to any gene: 8. CDR3 in amino acids: CAISRGPGYGYTF. As DNA, the CDR3 is TGTGCCATTTCCAGGGGGCCCGGCTATGGCTACACCTTC.

This chain uses TRBV4-1 with TRBJ1-5; D uncertain. The length of the CDR3 is 16 residues. Germline assignment: CDR1 MGHRA and CDR2 YSYEKL. Between the trimmed V and J ends, which lost 3 bases and 0 bases, there was a span of 12 bases. The CDR3 nucleotides are TGCGCCAGCAGCCAGGGCCCGCATAATAGCAATCAGCCCCAGCATTTT. It encodes CASSQGPHNSNQPQHF.

The chain joins TRBV7-9 to TRBJ1-2; D not certain. The CDR3 contains 13 residues. Germline CDR1 and CDR2: SEHNR and FQNEAQ (reference sequence). Trimming took off 5 bases at V and 2 bases at J, with 9 bases between the two ends. The CDR3 bases are TGTGCCAGCAGCCCCGCTCTAAACTATGGCTACACCTTC. Its protein is CASSPALNYGYTF.

This clone has a handful of counts. The chain employs TRBV6-5 and TRBJ1-1, with 9 bases lining up with TRBD1. The trim removed 7 bases at V and 1 base at J, leaving 7 bases unmatched. Looked up from germline, CDR1 is MNHEY and CDR2 is SVGAGI. The CDR3 is 15 amino acids. CDR3 coding DNA: TGTGCCAGCAAAAAAGGGACAGGGACGAACACTGAAGCTTTCTTT. Amino acid sequence: CASKKGTGTNTEAFF.

V and J are TRBV19 and TRBJ2-2, with 7 bases fitting TRBD2. Germline CDR1 reads LNHDA; CDR2 reads SQIVND (reference sequence). This CDR3 has 14 residues. The V gene end was trimmed by 1 base and the J gene end by 10 bases; junction bases not matched to a gene: 6. The CDR3 sequence is CASSIGLARKELFF. The DNA of the CDR3 is TGTGCCAGTAGTATAGGACTAGCCAGAAAGGAGCTGTTTTTT.

The V and J genes are TRBV14 and TRBJ2-7; D is possibly TRBD2 (5 bases). V shed 1 base and J shed 3 bases, with 13 bases lying between them. The CDR3 runs 15 residues. Germline lookup yields CDR1 SGHDN and CDR2 FVKESK. The CDR3 region has the DNA TGTGCCAGCAGCCAAGCCCGGACGGGATACTACGAGCAGTACTTC. Its translation is CASSQARTGYYEQYF.

The V gene is TRBV24-1, the J gene TRBJ2-3, with 12 bases fitting TRBD1. Germline V gene sequence: CDR1 KGHDR, CDR2 SFDVKD. Trimming cost V 5 bases and J 5 bases; bases outside gene matches: 7. The CDR3 extends over 16 amino acids. In DNA, the CDR3 is TGTGCCACCAGTGTCGGGACAGGGGGCTTTGGAGATACGCAGTATTTT. Its translation is CATSVGTGGFGDTQYF.

The chain is built from TRBV5-1 and TRBJ2-2; the match to TRBD1 covers 10 bases. Germline CDR1 SGHRS, CDR2 YFSETQ. V dropped 5 bases and J dropped 3; count of bases not matched to a gene: 4. This CDR3 contains 15 residues. CDR3 amino acids: CASRSGQGDTGELFF. CDR3 nucleotide sequence: TGCGCCAGCAGATCTGGACAGGGGGACACCGGGGAGCTGTTTTTT.

CDR3 DNA sequence: TGTGCCAGCAGTTACTCCCGTCGGAGGGGGACCCAGTACTTC. Residues: CASSYSRRRGTQYF. The chain recombines TRBV6-2 or TRBV6-3 with TRBJ2-5; a possible D gene is TRBD2 (6 bases). From germline, CDR1 is MNHEY and CDR2 SVGEGT. This CDR3 is built from 14 residues. Trimming pared 0 bases from V and 7 bases from J, leaving 12 bases between.

The J gene is TRBJ2-1, the V gene TRBV18; D possibly corresponds to TRBD1 (5 bases). Germline V gene lookup returns CDR1 KGHSH and CDR2 LQKENI. The length of the CDR3 is 13 residues. Trimming removed 4 bases at V and 8 bases at J, with 12 bases between. The CDR3 DNA reads TGTGCCAGCTCACGACAGCTTTACGATGAGCAGTTCTTC. Translation: CASSRQLYDEQFF.

The count of this clone is one. The chain uses TRBV5-1 and TRBJ2-1; 15 bases map to TRBD2. V shed 3 bases, J shed 4 bases, and the junction held 8 bases outside the gene matches. Germline V gene data show CDR1 as SGHRS and CDR2 as YFSETQ. This CDR3 comprises 18 residues. DNA for the CDR3: TGCGCCAGCAGCTCCGGGACTAGCGGGAGGAGTGTGTACAATGAGCAGTTCTTC. Protein sequence: CASSSGTSGRSVYNEQFF. Looking up the rest from reference TRBV5-1 and TRBJ2-1 gives the full variable domain: KAGVTQTPRYLIKTRGQQVTLSCSPISGHRSVSWYQQTPGQGLQFLFEYFSETQRNKGNFPGRFSGRQFSNSRSEMNVSTLELGDSALYLCASSSGTSGRSVYNEQFFGPGTRLTVL.

The rearrangement joins TRBV19 to TRBJ1-2; the D gene is possibly TRBD1 (6 bases). Germline V gene sequence: CDR1 LNHDA, CDR2 SQIVND (reference sequence). The CDR3 is 13 amino acids. The germline V and J ends were trimmed by 7 bases and 2 bases, with 11 bases remaining between them. The CDR3 nucleotides are TGTGCCAGTACGACAGGAGTCAACTATGGCTACACCTTC. Protein: CASTTGVNYGYTF.

The chain recombines TRBV9 with TRBJ1-3, with D possibly TRBD1 on 5 matching bases. The CDR3 has 15 amino acids. Trimming shortened V by 0 bases and J by 1 base, and 8 bases separated the two germline ends. Germline V gene lookup returns CDR1 SGDLS and CDR2 YYNGEE. This CDR3 is CASSVAAGSGNTIYF. CDR3 coding DNA: TGTGCCAGCAGCGTAGCTGCAGGGTCTGGAAACACCATATATTTT.